Listed here are 7 T cell receptor beta chains from one sample, sequenced in a study of cytotoxic CD8 clonotypes in ibrutinib-treated CLL. The repertoire was sequenced with immunoSEQ multiplex PCR; TCRdb's copy has only in-frame clones and lacks some. The repertoire holds a few hundred thousand clones, with 80% as singletons. The sample in question was PBMCs, obtained before ibrutinib treatment. The receptor source for this set is a human donor with chronic lymphocytic leukemia.

The chain recombines TRBV14 with TRBJ2-7, with 8 positions matching TRBD1. Germline values: CDR1 SGHDN, CDR2 FVKESK. V gave up 3 bases and J gave up 5 bases; unmatched junction bases: 9. This CDR3 has 15 residues. In DNA, the CDR3 is TGTGCCAGCAGCCAGCGGCCCGGGACAGGCGACGAGCAGTACTTC. Its translation is CASSQRPGTGDEQYF.

This clone was observed a handful of times. This chain connects TRBV28 to TRBJ1-2, with 11 bases matching TRBD1. The CDR3 sequence is 15 residues long. The germline V gene encodes CDR1 MDHEN and CDR2 SYDVKM. V lost 8 bases, J lost 0 bases, and 5 bases stayed unmatched. The CDR3 coding sequence is TGTGCCAGCGGCCGGGACAGGGGGTCTAACTATGGCTACACCTTC. Protein sequence: CASGRDRGSNYGYTF.

The chain couples TRBV5-1 to TRBJ2-5, with D perhaps TRBD2 (6 bases). The CDR3 is 14 amino acids. Trimming cost V 4 bases and J 5 bases, with 15 bases left between them. Germline values: CDR1 SGHRS, CDR2 YFSETQ. The CDR3 DNA sequence: TGCGCCAGCAGCCCAGGGACTTTAGGGGAGACCCAGTACTTC. This sequence encodes CASSPGTLGETQYF.

The chain carries TRBV27 and TRBJ2-1; 11 bases align to TRBD2. The J segment lost 9 bases and the V segment lost 6 bases, leaving 10 bases of the junction unmatched. This CDR3 comprises 15 residues. Germline V lookup: CDR1 MNHEY, CDR2 SMNVEV (reference sequence). The CDR3 is CASRTLAGDFGEQFF. DNA for the CDR3: TGTGCCAGCAGAACACTAGCGGGAGACTTTGGTGAGCAGTTCTTC.

This clone appeared once. The CDR3: CASSRYTRSNEQFF. The DNA for the CDR3 is TGCGCCAGCAGCCGTTACACTAGATCCAATGAGCAGTTCTTC. J is TRBJ2-1 and V is TRBV4-3; D possibly corresponds to TRBD2 (5 bases). The V and J ends lost 4 bases and 6 bases respectively, with 13 bases between them. Germline V gene sequence: CDR1 LGHNA, CDR2 YSLEER. This CDR3 has 14 residues.

In its sample, this clone was seen a few times. CDR3 protein: CASSLDLGDGYTF. CDR3 DNA sequence: TGTGCCAGCAGCTTAGACCTCGGGGATGGCTACACCTTC. The chain recombines TRBV11-2 with TRBJ1-2; D is undetermined. Trimming removed 0 bases from V and 6 bases from J, with 8 bases in between. The germline V gene has CDR1 SGHAT and CDR2 FQNNGV. This CDR3 spans 13 amino acids.

This sequence joins TRBV5-1 and TRBJ2-3, with D perhaps TRBD2 (5 bases). From germline, CDR1 is SGHRS and CDR2 YFSETQ. The CDR3 runs 14 residues. Trimming left V 4 bases short and J 2 bases short, with 11 bases between. Here the CDR3 reads CASSVREVTDTQYF. CDR3 nucleotides: TGCGCCAGCAGCGTCCGGGAAGTCACAGATACGCAGTATTTT.